This T cell receptor (beta chain) originates from a study of blood T cell repertoires in COVID-19. Study summary: Donors in the United States, Italy and Spain gave samples during acute or convalescent COVID-19.

Under the authors' procedure: Reference gene primers were amplified, and this amplification served to estimate nucleated cell counts. Method: immunoSEQ multiplex PCR; TCRdb's copy keeps in-frame clones and lacks some. The DNA was the basis for D and trimming; V, J and clone size are from that table. The sample comprises some 250,000 clones, about 83% of which are singletons, and approximately 9% rests with the top ten. This clone was detected only a few times. This TCR was recovered from a man between 40 and 49 years old with active or convalescent COVID-19. Input material: peripheral blood.

This CDR3 reads CASSPHGGENTGELFF. CDR3 sequence (DNA): TGTGCCAGCAGCCCCCACGGGGGGGAGAACACCGGGGAGCTGTTTTTT. J is TRBJ2-2 and V is TRBV7-2; 8 positions agree with TRBD2. The germline V gene encodes CDR1 SGHTA and CDR2 FQGNSA. Unmatched junction bases numbered 6, after V lost 5 bases and J lost 1 base. The CDR3 has 16 residues. Based on the CDR3 plus reference TRBV7-2 and TRBJ2-2, the full variable domain is GAGVSQSPSNKVTEKGKDVELRCDPISGHTALYWYRQSLGQGLEFLIYFQGNSAPDKSGLPSDRFSAERTGGSVSTLTIQRTQQEDSAVYLCASSPHGGENTGELFFGEGSRLTVL.